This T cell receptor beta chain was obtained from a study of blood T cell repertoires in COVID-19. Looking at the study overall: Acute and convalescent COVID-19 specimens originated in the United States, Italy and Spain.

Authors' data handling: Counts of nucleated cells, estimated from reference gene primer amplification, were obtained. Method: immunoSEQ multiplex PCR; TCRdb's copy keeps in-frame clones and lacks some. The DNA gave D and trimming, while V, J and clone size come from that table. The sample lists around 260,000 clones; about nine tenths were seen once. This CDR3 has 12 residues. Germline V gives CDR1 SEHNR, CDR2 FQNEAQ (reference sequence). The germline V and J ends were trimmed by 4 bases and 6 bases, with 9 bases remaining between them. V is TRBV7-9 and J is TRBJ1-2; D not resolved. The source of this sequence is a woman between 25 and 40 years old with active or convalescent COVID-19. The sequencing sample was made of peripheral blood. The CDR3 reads CASSSSGNGYTF. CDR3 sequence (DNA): TGTGCCAGCAGCTCATCGGGGAATGGCTACACCTTC.